Many counts were recorded for the clone carrying this T cell receptor (beta chain). Its cognate antigen is unknown. Unique molecular identifiers were built into the TCR beta cDNA libraries. TCRdb itself ran the PCR reads through MiXCR, one entry per CDR3 protein. The profile shows 650,000 to 900,000 distinct CDR3 sequences, more than 45% of them singletons. This record belongs to a study of post-analysis software for immune sequencing data. Study-wide findings and caveats: In patients, about 5 TRBV segments were more frequent than in controls, with TRBV5-6, TRBV5-1 and TRBV20-1 among them.

The CDR3 runs 12 residues. Trimming stripped 4 bases from V and 7 bases from J, with 8 bases between. The germline V gene encodes CDR1 SGHTA and CDR2 FQGTGA. The sequence was collected from a girl aged 5 to 17 with multiple sclerosis. Input material: blood. This sequence joins TRBV7-3 and TRBJ2-1; D perhaps matches TRBD1 (5 bases). The DNA for the CDR3 is TGTGCCAGCAGCTCTACAGGAAATGAGCAGTTCTTC. The encoded protein is CASSSTGNEQFF.